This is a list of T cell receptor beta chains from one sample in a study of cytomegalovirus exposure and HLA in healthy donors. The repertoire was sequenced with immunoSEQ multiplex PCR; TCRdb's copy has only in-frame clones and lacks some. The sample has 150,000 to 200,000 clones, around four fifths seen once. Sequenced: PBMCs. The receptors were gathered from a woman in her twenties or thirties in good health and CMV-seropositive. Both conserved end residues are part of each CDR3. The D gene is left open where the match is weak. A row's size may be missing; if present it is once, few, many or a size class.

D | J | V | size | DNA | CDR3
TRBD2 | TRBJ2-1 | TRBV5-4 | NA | TGTGCCAGCAGCCGAGGGACTAACTCTAACAATGAGCAGTTCTTC | CASSRGTNSNNEQFF
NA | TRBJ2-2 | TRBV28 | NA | TGTGCCAGCAGTTTACAGGTCACAATAACCGGGGAGCTGTTTTTT | CASSLQVTITGELFF
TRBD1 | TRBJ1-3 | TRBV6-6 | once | TGTGCCAGCAGTTACCCGGGACAGGGGGCAGTAAACACCATATATTTT | CASSYPGQGAVNTIYF
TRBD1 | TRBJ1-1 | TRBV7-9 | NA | TGTGCCAGCAGCGCCCGACAGGGTAGGGAAACTGAAGCTTTCTTT | CASSARQGRETEAFF
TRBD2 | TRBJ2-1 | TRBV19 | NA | TGTGCCAGTAGCGTGGGACTAGCCGAGGGGAATGAGCAGTTCTTC | CASSVGLAEGNEQFF
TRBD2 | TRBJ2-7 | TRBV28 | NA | TGTGCCAGCAGTTCAGAAGGGCTAGCGGGAGGAAGGATGCAGTACTTC | CASSSEGLAGGRMQYF
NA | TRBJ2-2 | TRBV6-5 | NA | TGTGCCAGCAACGGGGGACAGCATACCGGGGAGCTGTTTTTT | CASNGGQHTGELFF
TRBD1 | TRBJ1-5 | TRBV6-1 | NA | TGTGCCAGCAGTGCTCGGACAGGGTTTGGCAATCAGCCCCAGCATTTT | CASSARTGFGNQPQHF
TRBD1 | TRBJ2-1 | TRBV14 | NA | TGTGCCAGCAGCCAACCCCGGGACAGTATGAATGAGCAGTTCTTC | CASSQPRDSMNEQFF
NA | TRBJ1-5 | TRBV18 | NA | TGTGCCAGCTCAACCACCCCGGGGAGCAATCAGCCCCAGCATTTT | CASSTTPGSNQPQHF
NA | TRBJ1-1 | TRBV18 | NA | TGTGCCAGCTCACCAGAGGGGGGGGACACGGTGACTTTCTTT | CASSPEGGDTVTFF
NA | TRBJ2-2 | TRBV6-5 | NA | TGTGCCAGCAGTTATCACTACACCGGGGAGCTGTTTTTT | CASSYHYTGELFF
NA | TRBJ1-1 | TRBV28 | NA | TGTGCCAGCAGTTTGGGCAGGGGAGCTTTGAACACTGAAGCTTTCTTT | CASSLGRGALNTEAFF
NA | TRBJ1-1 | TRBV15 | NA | TGTGCCACCAGCGCGCGCACCCAGGTAACCACTGAAGCTTTCTTT | CATSARTQVTTEAFF
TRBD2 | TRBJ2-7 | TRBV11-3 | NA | TGTGCCAGCGGGGGACTAGCGGCCTCCTACGAGCAGTACTTC | CASGGLAASYEQYF
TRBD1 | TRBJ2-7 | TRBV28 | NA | TGTGCCAGCAGTGTCTCGGACAGGGAAGACGAGCAGTACTTC | CASSVSDREDEQYF
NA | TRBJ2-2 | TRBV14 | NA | TGTGCCAGCCGCCCCTTGGCAGGGGGGCACGGGGAGCTGTTTTTT | CASRPLAGGHGELFF
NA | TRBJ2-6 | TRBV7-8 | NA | TGTGCCAGCAGGGTAGCAACCGGGGCCAACGTCCTGACTTTC | CASRVATGANVLTF
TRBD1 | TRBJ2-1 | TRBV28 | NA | TGTGCCAGCAGGGGACAGGGCAGCTACAATGAGCAGTTCTTC | CASRGQGSYNEQFF
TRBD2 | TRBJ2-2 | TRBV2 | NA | TGTGCCAGCAGTGAAGAATGGGGACTAGCGGGAGGGCCCGGGGAGCTGTTTTTT | CASSEEWGLAGGPGELFF
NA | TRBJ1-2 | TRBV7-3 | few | TGTGCCAGCAGCCCCGAGCGAGCAGACTTGCGGGGCTACACCTTC | CASSPERADLRGYTF
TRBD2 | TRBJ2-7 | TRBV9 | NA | TGTGCCAGCAGCGCCAAACTAGCGGGGGGTTCCTACGAGCAGTACTTC | CASSAKLAGGSYEQYF
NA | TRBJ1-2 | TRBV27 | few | TGTGCCAGCAGCTCACGGGGAAACTATGGCTACACCTTC | CASSSRGNYGYTF
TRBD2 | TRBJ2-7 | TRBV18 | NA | TGTGCCAGCTCACCGGGGACTAGCGGTTACGAGCAGTACTTC | CASSPGTSGYEQYF
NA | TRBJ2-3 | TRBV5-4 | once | TGTGCCAGCAGCTTGGTGGGCTTCCAAGCAGATACGCAGTATTTT | CASSLVGFQADTQYF
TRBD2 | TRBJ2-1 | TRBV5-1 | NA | TGTGCCAGCAGCGACGGACTAGCGGGATACAATGAGCAGTTCTTC | CASSDGLAGYNEQFF
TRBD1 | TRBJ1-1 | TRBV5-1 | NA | TGCGCCAGCAGCTTGGTGGGGACAGGGGGCGCGAGCACTGAAGCTTTCTTT | CASSLVGTGGASTEAFF
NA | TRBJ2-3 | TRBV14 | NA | TGTGCCAGCAGCCGCCGGGACACCCGGACAGATACGCAGTATTTT | CASSRRDTRTDTQYF
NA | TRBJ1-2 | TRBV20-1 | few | TGCAGTGCTAGAGCCCCGGGAGGCTACACCTTC | CSARAPGGYTF
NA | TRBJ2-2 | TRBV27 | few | TGTGCCAGCCAGGGTGACGGGGAGCTGTTTTTT | CASQGDGELFF
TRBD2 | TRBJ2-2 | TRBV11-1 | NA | TGTGCCAGCAGGCCACTAGCGGGAGCGGGGACCGGGGAGCTGTTTTTT | CASRPLAGAGTGELFF
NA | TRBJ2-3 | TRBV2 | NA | TGTGCCAGCCTACGACAGACTAGCACAGATACGCAGTATTTT | CASLRQTSTDTQYF
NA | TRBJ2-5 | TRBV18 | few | TGTGCCAGCTCACTTCTCCAAGAGACCCAGTACTTC | CASSLLQETQYF
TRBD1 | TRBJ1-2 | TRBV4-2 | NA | TGTGCCAGCAGCCAAGATCGGGGGTGGGGGACAGGGGCGGATGGCTACACCTTC | CASSQDRGWGTGADGYTF
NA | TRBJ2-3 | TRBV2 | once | TGTGCCAGCAGTGAAGGTGAGCGGAATCATCCGTTT | CASSEGERNHPF
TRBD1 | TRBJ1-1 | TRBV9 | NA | TGTGCCAGCAGGCTGACAGGGGCATCGGACACTGAAGCTTTCTTT | CASRLTGASDTEAFF
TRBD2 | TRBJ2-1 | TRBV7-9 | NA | TGTGCCAGCAGCGGGACTAGCGGGAGTAGGAGGTCCTACAATGAGCAGTTCTTC | CASSGTSGSRRSYNEQFF
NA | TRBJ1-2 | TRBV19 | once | TGTGCCAGTAGTCCAACCTGGGAGGTCGGCGGCGGGCAGATCTATGGCTACACCTTC | CASSPTWEVGGGQIYGYTF
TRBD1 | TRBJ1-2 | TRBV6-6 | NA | TGTGCCAGCAGGCGCGGACAGGACTCCATGAACTATGGCTACACCTTC | CASRRGQDSMNYGYTF
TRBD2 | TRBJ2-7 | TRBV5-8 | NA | TGTGCCAGCAGGTTCCGACTAGCGGGCTACGAGCAGTACTTC | CASRFRLAGYEQYF
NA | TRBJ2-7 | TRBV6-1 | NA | TGTGCCAGCGGCGACCGCAGGGGCTTCTACGAGCAGTACTTC | CASGDRRGFYEQYF
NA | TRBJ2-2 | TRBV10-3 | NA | TGTGCCATCAGTGAGCCCAGGAAGTACACCGGGGAGCTGTTTTTT | CAISEPRKYTGELFF
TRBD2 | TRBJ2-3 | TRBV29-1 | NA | TGCAGCGTTGCGACTAGCGGGAGTTTAGATACGCAGTATTTT | CSVATSGSLDTQYF
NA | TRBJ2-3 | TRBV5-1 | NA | TGCGCCAGCAGCACCCCAGCAGGAACGCAGTATTTT | CASSTPAGTQYF
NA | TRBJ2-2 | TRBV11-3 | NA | TGTGCCAGCAGCCCCCTCAGGATGGCGTCGAACACCGGGGAGCTGTTTTTT | CASSPLRMASNTGELFF
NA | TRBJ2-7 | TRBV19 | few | TGTGCCAGTAGTACCCCGGGCGGGCCGGTCTCCTACGAGCAGTACTTC | CASSTPGGPVSYEQYF
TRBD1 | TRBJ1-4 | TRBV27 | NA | TGTGCCAGCACACGACAGGGTTGGGGGGAAAAACTGTTTTTT | CASTRQGWGEKLFF
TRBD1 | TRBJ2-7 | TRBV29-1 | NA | TGCAGCGTTGCCGTTGCAGGGGGATCCTACGAGCAGTACTTC | CSVAVAGGSYEQYF
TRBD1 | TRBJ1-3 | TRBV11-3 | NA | TGTGCCAGCACCTTGGACAGGAGCTCTGGAAACACCATATATTTT | CASTLDRSSGNTIYF
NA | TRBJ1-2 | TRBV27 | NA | TGTGCCAGCAGGGCCCTAGGTGACTATGGCTACACCTTC | CASRALGDYGYTF
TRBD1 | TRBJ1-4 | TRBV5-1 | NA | TGCGCCAGCAGCTTGCAACAGGGGCGAAATGAAAAACTGTTTTTT | CASSLQQGRNEKLFF
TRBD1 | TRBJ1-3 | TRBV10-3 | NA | TGTGCCATCAGTGAGTCGAAGGGACAGGGCACAGGAAACACCATATATTTT | CAISESKGQGTGNTIYF
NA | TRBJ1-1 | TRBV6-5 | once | TGTGCCAGCAGTTACGGGGGCCCGAACACTGAAGCTTTCTTT | CASSYGGPNTEAFF
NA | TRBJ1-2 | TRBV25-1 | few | TGTGCCAGCAGTCCTGCCTGGGGGCTCGGCTATGGCTACACCTTC | CASSPAWGLGYGYTF